This record looks at one T cell receptor beta chain sequence and its context. Trimming took 6 bases from V and 5 from J; bases not matched to a gene: 6. CDR1 and CDR2 from the germline V gene are SGHTA and FQGTGA. This CDR3 has 15 residues. Profiled with immunoSEQ multiplex PCR; TCRdb holds only in-frame clones, not every one. The table lists hundreds of thousands of clones, about 88% of them singletons. This entry belongs to a study of blood T cell repertoires in COVID-19. The material sequenced was PBMCs or T cells enriched from blood (not recorded which). The chain employs TRBV7-3 and TRBJ2-1, with 11 nucleotides matching TRBD2. This receptor was obtained from a woman between 50 and 59 years old who had recovered from COVID-19. In DNA, the CDR3 is TGTGCCAGCAGTTTTACTAGCGGGAGTCACAATGAGCAGTTCTTC. Its translation is CASSFTSGSHNEQFF.